These T cell receptor beta chains were read from a single sample in a study of shared clonotypes between healthy human individuals. Clones were sequenced by immunoSEQ multiplex PCR, and TCRdb holds only the in-frame ones, with some missing. The table has about 2 million clones, roughly 94% seen once; the top ten hold roughly 1%. The sample comprised naive CD8+ T cells sorted from blood. The receptors were sampled from a man between 18 and 29 years old in good health. The CDR3 runs from the conserved cysteine through the conserved F or W. Fields, in order: J gene, V gene, clone size, D gene, CDR3 protein, CDR3 DNA. A D gene is named only where the DNA matches it firmly. Clone size is given for some rows only: seen once, a few or many times, or a class if the clone is expanded.

TRBJ2-1	TRBV6-5	-	-	CASSYFSDEQFF	TGTGCCAGCAGTTACTTTAGCGACGAGCAGTTCTTC
TRBJ2-1	TRBV13	-	TRBD1	CASRPPGQTMDEQFF	TGTGCCAGCAGACCACCGGGACAGACTATGGATGAGCAGTTCTTC
TRBJ2-7	TRBV7-2	-	TRBD1	CASSLPGQGREQYF	TGTGCCAGCAGCCTACCGGGACAGGGAAGGGAGCAGTACTTC
TRBJ2-7	TRBV4-1	-	-	CASSINRVGEQYF	TGCGCCAGCTCCATTAACAGGGTCGGTGAGCAGTACTTC
TRBJ2-5	TRBV5-1	-	TRBD1	CASSLVGTDQETQYF	TGCGCCAGCAGCTTGGTGGGGACAGATCAAGAGACCCAGTACTTC
TRBJ1-5	TRBV28	-	-	CASRIRDSNQPQHF	TGTGCCAGCAGAATCAGGGATAGCAATCAGCCCCAGCATTTT
TRBJ2-7	TRBV27	-	-	CASSGDTQVQYF	TGTGCCAGCAGTGGGGACACCCAGGTGCAGTACTTC
TRBJ2-7	TRBV2	-	TRBD1	CASRGQGGEQYF	TGTGCCAGCAGGGGACAGGGAGGCGAGCAGTACTTC
TRBJ1-2	TRBV15	-	TRBD1	CATSRDRIGQGVIGDYGYTF	TGTGCCACCAGCAGAGATCGCATCGGACAGGGGGTTATTGGGGACTATGGCTACACCTTC
TRBJ1-3	TRBV6-5	once	-	CASSPQGPGNTIYF	TGTGCCAGCAGCCCCCAGGGGCCGGGAAACACCATATATTTT
TRBJ2-3	TRBV6-5	-	-	CASSPSLTDTQYF	TGTGCCAGCAGTCCTTCTCTCACAGATACGCAGTATTTT